The 9 T cell receptor beta chains listed next were all sequenced from one sample in a study of cytomegalovirus exposure and HLA in healthy donors. Amplification used 60 Vbeta primers and 13 Jbeta primers. Here immunoSEQ multiplex PCR was the method, and the copy in TCRdb shows in-frame clones only, minus some. The data contain some 120,000 clones, about 77% of them seen just once; the ten biggest clones take up around 1.2%. The sequencing input was PBMCs. The receptors shown here come from a man over 45 in good health and CMV-seronegative.

This sequence joins TRBV7-9 and TRBJ1-6, with a weak D call TRBD1 (6 bases). This CDR3 comprises 14 residues. Deletions cut 4 bases from V and 10 bases from J, with 14 bases between. The germline CDR1 and CDR2 sequences are SEHNR and FQNEAQ (reference sequence). The CDR3, as DNA: TGTGCCAGCAGCTCGAGGGGGAGGGGGTCACCCCTCCACTTT. Translating it yields CASSSRGRGSPLHF.

The V call is TRBV18, the J call TRBJ2-5; 12 positions agree with TRBD2. The germline V gene has CDR1 KGHSH and CDR2 LQKENI. The CDR3 has 17 residues. With V trimmed by 6 bases and J by 2 bases, 10 bases remained unmatched. The CDR3 nucleotides are TGTGCCAGCTCCGGGACTAGCGGGCCTCGCCCTCAAGAGACCCAGTACTTC. Protein sequence: CASSGTSGPRPQETQYF.

This chain uses TRBV2 with TRBJ2-7; 9 positions match TRBD2. Trimming removed 4 bases from V and 4 bases from J; junction bases left unmatched: 14. The CDR3 spans 17 residues. The germline V gene has CDR1 SNHLY and CDR2 FYNNEI. The CDR3 DNA is TGTGCCAGCAGTGGGGGTGGTGGTCGTAGCGGGAGTTACGAGCAGTACTTC. Translating gives CASSGGGGRSGSYEQYF.

The J gene is TRBJ2-1, the V gene TRBV25-1, with 10 bases aligning to TRBD1. Germline V lookup: CDR1 MGHDK, CDR2 SYGVNS. The J segment lost 1 base and the V segment lost 2 bases, leaving 5 bases of the junction unmatched. This CDR3 has 17 amino acids. CDR3 region: CASSEGGTGVSYNEQFF. In DNA form, the CDR3 reads TGTGCCAGCAGTGAAGGGGGGACAGGGGTTTCCTACAATGAGCAGTTCTTC.

The V and J genes are TRBV4-1 and TRBJ2-7, with D tentatively TRBD1 (6 bases). The CDR3 contains 17 residues. Per germline, CDR1 MGHRA and CDR2 YSYEKL. V was pared by 4 bases and J by 4 bases, with 23 bases between. The CDR3 is CASSPGQSGVFVYEQYF. CDR3 sequence (DNA): TGCGCCAGCAGCCCAGGACAGAGCGGCGTCTTTGTTTACGAGCAGTACTTC.

The genes are TRBV7-2 and TRBJ2-3; a possible D gene is TRBD2 (5 bases). Germline loops: CDR1 SGHTA, CDR2 FQGNSA. CDR3 size: 12 residues. Deletions cut 5 bases from V and 9 bases from J, with 12 bases between. CDR3 loop: CASSPDWSTQYF. In DNA form, the CDR3 reads TGTGCCAGCAGCCCGGACTGGTCCACGCAGTATTTT. Filled out from reference TRBV7-2 and TRBJ2-3, the complete variable domain reads GAGVSQSPSNKVTEKGKDVELRCDPISGHTALYWYRQSLGQGLEFLIYFQGNSAPDKSGLPSDRFSAERTGGSVSTLTIQRTQQEDSAVYLCASSPDWSTQYFGPGTRLTVL.

This clone came up once. Other DNA sequences within the sample encode an identical CDR3. This rearrangement joins TRBV7-2 to TRBJ2-7; D uncertain. The CDR3 extends over 11 amino acids. Trimming cost V 5 bases and J 4 bases, with 6 bases left between them. CDR1 is SGHTA and CDR2 is FQGNSA in the germline V gene. DNA for the CDR3: TGTGCCAGCAGCCCGGGTTACGAGCAGTACTTC. It yields the protein CASSPGYEQYF.

This clone turned up a few times. V usage is TRBV30 and J usage is TRBJ2-3; 14 bases agree with TRBD2. Germline CDR1 GTSNPN, CDR2 SVGIG (reference sequence). Unmatched junction bases numbered 7, after V lost 2 bases and J lost 9 bases. This CDR3 is built from 15 residues. The CDR3 protein is CAWSLPGLAGETQYF. CDR3 in DNA: TGTGCCTGGAGTCTTCCGGGACTAGCGGGAGAAACGCAGTATTTT.

In its sample, this clone was seen a few times. Here the CDR3 DNA reads TGTGCCAGTATGATCCTCGGGACAGGGGTTGGCGGCTACACCTTC. This sequence encodes CASMILGTGVGGYTF. The V and J genes are TRBV19 and TRBJ1-2; 10 bases line up with TRBD1. This CDR3 has 15 amino acids. After removal of 7 bases from V and 8 bases from J, the junction contained 13 bases not matched to a gene. From germline, CDR1 is LNHDA and CDR2 SQIVND (reference sequence). The full variable domain, completed using reference TRBV19 and TRBJ1-2, is DGGITQSPKYLFRKEGQNVTLSCEQNLNHDAMYWYRQDPGQGLRLIYYSQIVNDFQKGDIAEGYSVSREKKESFPLTVTSAQKNPTAFYLCASMILGTGVGGYTFGSGTRLTVV.